This record covers a single TCR beta chain. Its target is not known. The data were taken from a study of CD8 T cells in ankylosing spondylitis. Broader study findings: Ankylosing spondylitis blood seemed to carry a telltale TCR beta motif made of under ten highly homologous variants. Disease-linked clones bore a CD8+ phenotype and were relatively rare in peripheral blood.

Using quantitative 5'-RACE with molecular barcodes, the authors made TCR beta libraries. MiXCR was run by TCRdb on the 5' RACE reads, yielding one entry per CDR3 protein. This table has some 200,000 distinct CDR3 sequences, around 13% appearing once. The J segment lost 5 bases and the V segment lost 6 bases, leaving 8 bases of the junction unmatched. This CDR3 region has 16 residues. CDR1 and CDR2 from the germline V gene are SGHAT and FQNNGV. This chain links TRBV11-2 with TRBJ2-3, with 13 bases that match TRBD2. This sequence was found in a male donor with ankylosing spondylitis or in good health (not recorded which). Specimen: blood, either unsorted or a sorted T cell fraction (not recorded which). In nucleotides, the CDR3 is TGTGCCAGCAGTCGGACTAGCGGGGGAGTACAAGATACGCAGTATTTT. It codes for CASSRTSGGVQDTQYF.